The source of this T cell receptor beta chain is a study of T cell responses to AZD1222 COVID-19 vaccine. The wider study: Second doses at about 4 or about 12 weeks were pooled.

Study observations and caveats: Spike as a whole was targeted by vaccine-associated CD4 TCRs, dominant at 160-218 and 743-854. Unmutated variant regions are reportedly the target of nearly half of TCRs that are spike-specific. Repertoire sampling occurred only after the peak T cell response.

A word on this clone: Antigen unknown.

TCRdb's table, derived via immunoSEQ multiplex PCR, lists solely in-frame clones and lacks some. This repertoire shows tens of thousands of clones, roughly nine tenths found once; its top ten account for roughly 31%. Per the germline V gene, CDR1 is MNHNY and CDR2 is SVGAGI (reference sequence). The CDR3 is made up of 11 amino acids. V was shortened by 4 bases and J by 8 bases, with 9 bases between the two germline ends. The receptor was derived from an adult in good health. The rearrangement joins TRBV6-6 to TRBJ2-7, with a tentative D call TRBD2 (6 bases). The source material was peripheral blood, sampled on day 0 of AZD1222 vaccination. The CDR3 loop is CASSWGEQQYF. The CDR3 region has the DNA TGTGCCAGCAGTTGGGGGGAGCAGCAGTACTTC.